Reported below is one T cell receptor (beta chain). Using its own MiXCR run on the reads, TCRdb lists one record per CDR3 protein. The repertoire holds some 90,000 distinct CDR3 sequences, with less than 40% as singletons. The data originate from a study of type 1 regulatory T cells. As for the study in general: An in vitro protocol generated T-allo10, a Tr1-enriched, alloantigen-specific CD4 T cell product.

This clonotype was sampled from a human donor in good health. What was sequenced was CD4+ T cells, either the whole sample or a sorted fraction (not recorded which).

CDR3 region: CASSSGLRQETQYF. Written as DNA, the CDR3 is TGTGCCAGCAGCTCGGGACTCCGACAAGAGACCCAGTACTTC. The chain combines TRBV11-2 with TRBJ2-5, with D possibly matching TRBD2 (6 bases). CDR3 length: 14 amino acids. The germline V and J ends were trimmed by 4 bases and 2 bases, with 11 bases remaining between them. Per the germline V gene, CDR1 is SGHAT and CDR2 is FQNNGV.